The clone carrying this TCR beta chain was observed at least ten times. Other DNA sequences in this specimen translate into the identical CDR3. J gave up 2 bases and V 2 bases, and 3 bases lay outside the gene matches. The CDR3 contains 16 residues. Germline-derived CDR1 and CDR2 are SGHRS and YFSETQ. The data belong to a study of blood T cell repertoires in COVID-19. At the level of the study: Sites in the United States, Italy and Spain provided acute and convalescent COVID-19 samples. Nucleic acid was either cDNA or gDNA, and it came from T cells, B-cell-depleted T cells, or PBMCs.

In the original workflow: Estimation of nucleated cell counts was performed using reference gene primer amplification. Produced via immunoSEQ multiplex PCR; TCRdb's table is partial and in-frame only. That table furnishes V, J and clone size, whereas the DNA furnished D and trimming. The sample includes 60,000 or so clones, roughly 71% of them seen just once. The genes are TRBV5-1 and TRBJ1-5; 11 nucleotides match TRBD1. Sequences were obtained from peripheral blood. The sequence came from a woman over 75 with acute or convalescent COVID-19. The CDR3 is CASSFGTGGGNQPQHF. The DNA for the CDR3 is TGCGCCAGCAGCTTCGGGACAGGGGGGGGCAATCAGCCCCAGCATTTT.